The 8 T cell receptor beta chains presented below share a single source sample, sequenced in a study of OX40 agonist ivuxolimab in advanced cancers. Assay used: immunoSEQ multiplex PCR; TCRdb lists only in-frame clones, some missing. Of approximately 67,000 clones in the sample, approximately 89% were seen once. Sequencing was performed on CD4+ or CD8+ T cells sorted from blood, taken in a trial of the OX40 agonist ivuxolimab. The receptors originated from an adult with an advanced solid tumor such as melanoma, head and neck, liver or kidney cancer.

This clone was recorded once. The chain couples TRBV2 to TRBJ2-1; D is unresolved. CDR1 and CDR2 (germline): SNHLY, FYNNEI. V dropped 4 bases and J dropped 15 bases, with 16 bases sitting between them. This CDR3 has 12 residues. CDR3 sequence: CASSGGTHGWFF. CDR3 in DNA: TGTGCCAGCAGTGGAGGAACACATGGTTGGTTCTTC.

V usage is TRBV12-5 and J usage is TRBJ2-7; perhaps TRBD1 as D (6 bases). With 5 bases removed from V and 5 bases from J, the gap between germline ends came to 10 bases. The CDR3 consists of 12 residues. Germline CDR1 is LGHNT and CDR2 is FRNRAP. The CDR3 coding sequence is TGTGCTAGTGGTACAGGGATTCACGAGCAGTACTTC. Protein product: CASGTGIHEQYF. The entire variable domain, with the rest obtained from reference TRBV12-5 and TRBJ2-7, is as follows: DARVTQTPRHKVTEMGQEVTMRCQPILGHNTVFWYRQTMMQGLELLAYFRNRAPLDDSGMPKDRFSAEMPDATLATLKIQPSEPRDSAVYFCASGTGIHEQYFGPGTRLTVT.

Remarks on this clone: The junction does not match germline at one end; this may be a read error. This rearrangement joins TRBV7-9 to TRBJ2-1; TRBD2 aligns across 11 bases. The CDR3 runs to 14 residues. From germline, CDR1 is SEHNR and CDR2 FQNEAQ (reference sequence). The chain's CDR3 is CASSLAGGHNEQFF. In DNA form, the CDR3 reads TGTGCCAGCAGCCTAGCGGGAGGCCACAATGAGCAGTTCTTC.

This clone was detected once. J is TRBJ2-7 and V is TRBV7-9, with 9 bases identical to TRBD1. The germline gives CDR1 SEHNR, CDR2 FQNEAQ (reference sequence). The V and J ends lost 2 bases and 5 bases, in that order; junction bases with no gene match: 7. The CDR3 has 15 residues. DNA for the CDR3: TGTGCCAGCAGCTTAAGTGGACAGGGGACCCACGAGCAGTACTTC. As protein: CASSLSGQGTHEQYF. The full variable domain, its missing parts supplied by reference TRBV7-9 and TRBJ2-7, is DTGVSQNPRHKITKRGQNVTFRCDPISEHNRLYWYRQTLGQGPEFLTYFQNEAQLEKSRLLSDRFSAERPKGSFSTLEIQRTEQGDSAMYLCASSLSGQGTHEQYFGPGTRLTVT.

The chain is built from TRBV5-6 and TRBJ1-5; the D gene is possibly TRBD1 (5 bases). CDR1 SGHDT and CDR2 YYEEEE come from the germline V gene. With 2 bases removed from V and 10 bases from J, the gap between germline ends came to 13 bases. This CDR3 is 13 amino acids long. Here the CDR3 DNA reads TGTGCCAGCAGCTTAGGGGAAGGAACACCCCAGCATTTT. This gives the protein CASSLGEGTPQHF.

CDR3 residues: CASSWGLDYEQYF. CDR3 DNA: TGTGCCAGTAGTTGGGGACTAGATTACGAGCAGTACTTC. The chain links TRBV19 to TRBJ2-7; TRBD2 matches 8 bases. CDR1 is LNHDA and CDR2 is SQIVND in the germline V gene (reference sequence). The CDR3 extends over 13 amino acids. The V gene end was trimmed by 5 bases and the J gene end by 4 bases; junction bases not matched to a gene: 4.

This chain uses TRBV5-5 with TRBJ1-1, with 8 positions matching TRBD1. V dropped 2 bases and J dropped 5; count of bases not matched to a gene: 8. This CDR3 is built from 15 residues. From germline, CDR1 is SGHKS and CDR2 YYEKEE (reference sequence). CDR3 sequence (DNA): TGTGCCAGCAGCTTTGCGGACAGGGCAGGGACTGAAGCTTTCTTT. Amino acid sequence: CASSFADRAGTEAFF.

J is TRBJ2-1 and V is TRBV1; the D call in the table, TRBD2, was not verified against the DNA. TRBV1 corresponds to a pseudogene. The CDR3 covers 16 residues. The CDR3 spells CTSSQATSGGVYEQFF. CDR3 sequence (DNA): TGCACCAGCAGCCAGGCGACTAGCGGGGGGGTCTATGAGCAGTTCTTC.